This TCR beta chain was sequenced in a study of blood T cell repertoires in COVID-19. Produced via immunoSEQ multiplex PCR; TCRdb's table is partial and in-frame only. The sample comprises 75,000 or so clones, about 83% of which are singletons, and nearly 5% rests with the top ten. Trimming took 5 bases from V and 0 from J, leaving 11 bases between them. In germline, CDR1 is SGHDT, CDR2 YYEEEE. CDR3 size: 15 residues. Sequenced input: peripheral blood. This receptor was identified in a woman aged 80 or over with active or convalescent COVID-19. V and J are TRBV5-6 and TRBJ2-2, with D possibly being TRBD2 (6 bases). The CDR3 nucleotides are TGTGCCAGCAGGATCGGGGGTTCGAACACCGGGGAGCTGTTTTTT. Its translation is CASRIGGSNTGELFF.